This T cell receptor beta chain emerged from a study of blood T cell repertoires in COVID-19 (TCRdb year 2020). Notes on the research overall: Samples from collaborators originated in the United States, Italy and Spain and spanned both the acute and convalescent phases of COVID-19. The material from the prospective study consisted of cDNA or gDNA derived from T cells, B-cell-depleted T cells, or PBMCs. Subjects who had been exposed to COVID-19, were actively infected with it, or had recovered from it provided the deeply sampled blood TCRbeta repertoires that made up the dataset. The repertoires were made available in a free public database intended to serve as a resource for research on the immune response to SARS-CoV-2. The samples were drawn from the first 160 participants of the ongoing ImmuneRACE study and from over a thousand subjects provided by 6 global collaborators. Sample metadata almost always included a de-identified subject ID, COVID-19 status, age in years and sex. Where available, HLA class I and class II types were taken from metadata supplied by the sample provider and were not determined by assay-based typing.

TCRbeta CDR3 regions were amplified from genomic DNA by means of the immunoSEQ Assay, a bias-controlled multiplex PCR. The published analysis was carried out like this. The number of nucleated cells in each sample was estimated by amplification of reference gene primers within the assay. Sequence reads were collapsed and filtered to measure the absolute abundance of every unique TCRbeta CDR3 rearrangement. For each sample, productive Simpson clonality was calculated as the square root of Simpson's diversity index across productive rearrangements. The clones in this table, taken by TCRdb from immuneACCESS, are in-frame only. Not every clone is retained; where verified, under half of the shortfall comes from an unresolved V gene, and the cause of the rest is unknown. The V and J calls and clone size are taken from that table; D and trimming were inferred from the DNA. This sample has about 200,000 clones in its table, and roughly 80% of those were observed once. The leading ten clones occupy around 5.4% of the sample.

Germline trimming: 2 bases from V, 9 bases from J; junction bases outside gene matches: 13. CDR1 and CDR2 are read off the germline V gene (reference sequence) as GTSNPN and SVGIG. Inclusive of the bounding cysteine and phenylalanine, the CDR3 is 16 residues long. Kept here is only the CDR3 DNA, which spans 48 bases and is read in frame from base 1. Points the paper makes about the study in general: The quantity of clinical and demographic metadata differed by source and by participant and was supplied without curation.

With regard to this clone: Its recognized antigen is unknown. Base qualities are not at hand, and no much larger clone is one base apart.

Each collaborating institution followed its own protocols to collect whole blood in K2EDTA tubes. For TCRbeta analysis, collaborators shipped samples in one of three forms: frozen whole blood, isolated PBMCs, or DNA extracted from either of those sample types. The rearranged segments are TRBV30 and TRBJ1-6; the central 7 bases match TRBD1. Material: peripheral blood. This TCR was sampled from a woman aged 70 to 79 with acute or convalescent COVID-19. The DNA reads TGTGCCTGGAGTTTTACCTCAGGGGGTCTAAGTTCACCCCTCCACTTT. This yields the protein CAWSFTSGGLSSPLHF.